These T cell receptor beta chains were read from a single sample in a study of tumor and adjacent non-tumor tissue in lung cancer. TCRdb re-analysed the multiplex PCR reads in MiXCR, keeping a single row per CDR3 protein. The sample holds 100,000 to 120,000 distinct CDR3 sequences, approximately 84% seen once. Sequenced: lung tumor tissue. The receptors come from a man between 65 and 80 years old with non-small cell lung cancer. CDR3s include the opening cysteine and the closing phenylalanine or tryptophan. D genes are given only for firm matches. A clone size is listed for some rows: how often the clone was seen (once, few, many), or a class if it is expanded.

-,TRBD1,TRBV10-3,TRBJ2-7,TGTGCCATCAGTCCGGGACAGGGGTTGTACGAGCAGTACTTC,CAISPGQGLYEQYF
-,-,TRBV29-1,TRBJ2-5,TGCAGCTGTAGCGAGGCAGAGACTCAGTACTTC,CSCSEAETQYF
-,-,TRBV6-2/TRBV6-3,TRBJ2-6,TGTGCCAGCAGTTACTCGGGCGGCACTTGGGCCAACGTCCTGACTTTC,CASSYSGGTWANVLTF
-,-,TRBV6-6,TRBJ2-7,TGTACCAGCAGGGGCAAAGGGGAGACCTACGAACAATACTTC,CTSRGKGETYEQYF
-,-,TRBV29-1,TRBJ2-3,TGTAGCGTTGATCGTCTAGTGGGAGTGACGCAGTATTTT,CSVDRLVGVTQYF
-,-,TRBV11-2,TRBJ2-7,TGTGCCAACAGCCTTCCCGCCGGGACACCAACCTACGAGCAGTACTTC,CANSLPAGTPTYEQYF
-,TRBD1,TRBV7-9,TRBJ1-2,TGTGCCAGCACTCTGTTTGGGACAGACTATGGCTACACCTTC,CASTLFGTDYGYTF
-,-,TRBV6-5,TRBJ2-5,TGTGCCAGCAGTTACCAAGAGAGGGGGGAGACCCAGTGCTTC,CASSYQERGETQCF
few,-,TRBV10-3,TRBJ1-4,TGTGTCATCAGTGATCGAGGCGGTTATAATGAAAAACTGTTTTTT,CVISDRGGYNEKLFF
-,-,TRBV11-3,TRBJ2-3,TGTACCAGCAGCTCGACCCCCCAGGATCTCACAGATACGCAGTATTTT,CTSSSTPQDLTDTQYF
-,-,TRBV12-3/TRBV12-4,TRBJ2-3,TGTGCCAGTAGTTTCGGCGGGGGCTGGGCAGATACGCAGTATTTT,CASSFGGGWADTQYF
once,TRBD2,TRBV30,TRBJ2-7,TGTGCCTGGAGTGGAGCGCTGGCGGGAGGCCTCTTCTACGAACAGTTGTTC,CAWSGALAGGLFYEQLF
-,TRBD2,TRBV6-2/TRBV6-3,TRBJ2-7,TGTGCCAGCAGACCCAGCGGGAGTTCCTACGATCAGTACTTC,CASRPSGSSYDQYF
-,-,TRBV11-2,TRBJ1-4,TGCGCCAGGAGCTTAATCAGAGGGGGAAAACTGTTTTTT,CARSLIRGGKLFF
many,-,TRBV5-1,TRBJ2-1,TGCGCCAGCAGCTGGGCCAATCCCGCTAGCTCCTACAATGAGCAGTTCTTC,CASSWANPASSYNEQFF
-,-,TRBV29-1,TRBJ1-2,TGCAACGCCCAGACGACAGGCGTTTGTGGCTACACCTTC,CNAQTTGVCGYTF
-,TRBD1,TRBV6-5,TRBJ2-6,TGTGCTAGCAGTTCCGGGACAGGGGGCTCTGGGGCCAACGTCCTGTCTTTC,CASSSGTGGSGANVLSF
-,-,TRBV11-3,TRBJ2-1,TGTACCAGCAGCCTCCTAGGGATCAACGGGGGCTACAATGAGCAGTTCTTC,CTSSLLGINGGYNEQFF
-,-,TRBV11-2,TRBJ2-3,TGTGCCAGCAGCTCACAAGGGTACTCAGATACGCAGTACTTT,CASSSQGYSDTQYF
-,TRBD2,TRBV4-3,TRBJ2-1,TGCGCCAGGAGCCAAGACCTAGCGGGAGCTGGATACAATGAGCAGTTCTTC,CARSQDLAGAGYNEQFF
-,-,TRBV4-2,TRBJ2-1,TGTGCCAGCAGCCAAGTTAATAACAATGAGCAGCTCTTC,CASSQVNNNEQLF
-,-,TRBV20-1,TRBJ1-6,TGCAGTGTTAATTCTGGGGGTGACAGCCGTAATTCACCCCTCCATTTT,CSVNSGGDSRNSPLHF
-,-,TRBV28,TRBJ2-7,TGTGCCAGCAGGGCCTGGAATTACGAGCCGTACTTC,CASRAWNYEPYF
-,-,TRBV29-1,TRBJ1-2,TGCAGCGTTGAAGAGCAGGGTTTCTATGGCTACACCTTC,CSVEEQGFYGYTF
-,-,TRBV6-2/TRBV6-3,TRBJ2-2,TGTGCCAGCAAACGGGGGCGAAACACGGAGGAGCTGTTTTTT,CASKRGRNTEELFF
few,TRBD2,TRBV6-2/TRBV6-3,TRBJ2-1,TGTGCCAGCAGTCACGCCGGGACTAGCGGGAGGGCCTTGCGGAATGAGCAGTTCTTC,CASSHAGTSGRALRNEQFF
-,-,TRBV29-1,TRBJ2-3,TGCAACTTACTCCCATATGTGACTGGGGGGGACACAAATACGCAGTATTTT,CNLLPYVTGGDTNTQYF
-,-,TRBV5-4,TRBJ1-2,TGTGCCAGCGGCTTGGAAGTTAACTATGGCTTCACCTTC,CASGLEVNYGFTF
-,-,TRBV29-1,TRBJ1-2,TGCAGCGTTCAAACCTCGACAAGCAACTATAGCTACACCTTC,CSVQTSTSNYSYTF
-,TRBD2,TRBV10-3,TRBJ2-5,TGTGACATCAGTACTCGTCCTTCGACTAGCGTAATTGCGGTGGAGACCCAGTACTTC,CDISTRPSTSVIAVETQYF
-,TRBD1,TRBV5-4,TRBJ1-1,TGTGCCAGCAGGCTGACAGGGGGCAGAATGAACACTGACGCTTTCTTT,CASRLTGGRMNTDAFF
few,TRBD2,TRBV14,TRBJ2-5,TGTGCCAGCAACTTAGCGGGGACCCAGTACTTC,CASNLAGTQYF
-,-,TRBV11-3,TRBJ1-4,TGTGCCAGCAGCTTAGTAGGTAGAACGTCTAATAGAAAACTGTTTTTT,CASSLVGRTSNRKLFF
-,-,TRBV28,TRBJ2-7,TGTGCCAGCAGCCCAATGGTCCAGACTACCTACGAGCAGTACTTC,CASSPMVQTTYEQYF
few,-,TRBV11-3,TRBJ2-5,TGTACCAGCAACCCCACCGGGATATTATCGAGTGAGACCCAGTACTTC,CTSNPTGILSSETQYF
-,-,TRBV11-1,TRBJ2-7,TGTGCCAGCAGCCCCAGGGAAACGACCTACGAACAATACTTC,CASSPRETTYEQYF
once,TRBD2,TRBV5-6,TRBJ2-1,TGTGCCAGCAGCCTAAAGCGGGGCTACGGTCGGGATGAGCAGTCCTTC,CASSLKRGYGRDEQSF
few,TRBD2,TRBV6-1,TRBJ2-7,TGTGCCAGCGGAAAAGGGACTAGCGGCAACCCCTACGAACAGTACTTC,CASGKGTSGNPYEQYF
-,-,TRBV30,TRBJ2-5,TGTGACTGGATGACGGAGACCCAGTACTTC,CDWMTETQYF
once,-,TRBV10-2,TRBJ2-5,TGCGCCACCCAGGGAGATGCAACGAGGGATGGGGAAACCCAGTACTTC,CATQGDATRDGETQYF
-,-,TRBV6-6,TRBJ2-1,TGTGCCAACAGTTACTGGACCAATGAGCAGTTCTTC,CANSYWTNEQFF
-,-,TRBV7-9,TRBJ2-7,TGTGCCAGCAGCTCGAGTGGGTCCTCGTTCGAGCAGTACTTC,CASSSSGSSFEQYF
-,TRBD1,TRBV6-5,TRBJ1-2,TGTGCCAGCAGTTGGATGCGGAGCGGGACAGGTGAAGGCTACACCTTT,CASSWMRSGTGEGYTF
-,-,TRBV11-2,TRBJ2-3,TGTGTCACGTCTAGTCGGAACTCAGATACGCAGTATTTT,CVTSSRNSDTQYF
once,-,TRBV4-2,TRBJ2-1,TGTGCCAGCAGCCACGACCTAGGGGGGGGCGGCGATGAGCAGTTCTTC,CASSHDLGGGGDEQFF
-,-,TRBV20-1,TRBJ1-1,TGTAGTGCTAGAGACGCAATGAACACTGAAGCTTTCTTT,CSARDAMNTEAFF
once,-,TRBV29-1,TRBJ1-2,TGCAGCGTTGTCCCCTATCAATCCTCGGGAGATGAAGGCTACAGCTTC,CSVVPYQSSGDEGYSF
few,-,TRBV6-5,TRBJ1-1,TGTGCCAGCAGTAGGGGATTGAATAGTGAAGCTTTCTTT,CASSRGLNSEAFF
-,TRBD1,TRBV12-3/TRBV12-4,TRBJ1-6,TGTACCGGCACCTCCGGGACAGGGGGCTATAATTCACCCCTCCATTTT,CTGTSGTGGYNSPLHF
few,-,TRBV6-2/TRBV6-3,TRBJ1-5,TGTATCAGCAGTTCTCAGGGTAATCAGCCCCAGCATTTT,CISSSQGNQPQHF
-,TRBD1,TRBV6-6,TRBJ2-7,TGTGTCAGCAGTTCGGGGCAGGGGGACGAGCAGTACTTC,CVSSSGQGDEQYF